One and the same sample provided the 18 T cell receptor beta chains below, sequenced in a study of T cell repertoires in cytomegalovirus infection. TCRdb re-analysed the reads in MiXCR, keeping a single row per CDR3 protein. The sample carries around 180,000 distinct CDR3 sequences, about 21% recorded once. The sequencing sample was made of PBMCs. The receptors originated from a human donor in good health (CMV status not recorded). Some clones in this sample may be carry-over from other donors' samples.

The V call is TRBV11-3, the J call TRBJ1-1; D is unresolved. Germline CDR1 reads SGHNT; CDR2 reads YENEEA. The CDR3 sequence is 13 residues long. V was cut by 1 base and J by 7 bases, with 10 bases left in between. DNA of the CDR3: TGTGCCAGCAGCTTAGGACCTACCGGTGAAGCTTTCTTT. It translates to CASSLGPTGEAFF.

In its sample, this clonotype was seen a few times. This chain joins TRBV20-1 and TRBJ1-5, with 7 bases aligning to TRBD1. Germline CDR1 reads DFQATT; CDR2 reads SNEGSKA (reference sequence). The CDR3 is made up of 15 amino acids. V trimming: 6 bases; J trimming: 2 bases; junction bases outside the gene matches: 10. CDR3 in DNA: TGCAGTGCCGGGGACAGCGCAGGGGGCAATCAGCCCCAGCATTTT. Its protein product is CSAGDSAGGNQPQHF.

This clonotype was detected a few times. CDR3 sequence: CASSYGTSSYEQYF. The CDR3 DNA follows: TGTGCCAGCAGTTACGGGACTTCTTCCTACGAGCAGTACTTC. The chain has TRBV6-2 or TRBV6-3 and TRBJ2-7; D perhaps matches TRBD2 (6 bases). Trimming shortened V by 2 bases and J by 1 base, and 9 bases separated the two germline ends. Germline V gene data show CDR1 as MNHEY and CDR2 as SVGEGT. The CDR3 consists of 14 residues.

This clonotype came up many times. The chain joins TRBV5-1 to TRBJ2-1, with 8 bases matching TRBD2. J was trimmed by 9 bases and V by 7 bases; bases with no gene match: 9. The CDR3 is 13 amino acids. Germline V gene sequence: CDR1 SGHRS, CDR2 YFSETQ. The DNA for the CDR3 is TGCGCCAGCGGCCCGGGACTAGACACTGAGCAGTTCTTC. It is translated as CASGPGLDTEQFF.

This clonotype appeared many times. The chain employs TRBV7-9 and TRBJ2-3, with unresolved D. V was shortened by 6 bases and J by 0 bases, with 19 bases between the two germline ends. The CDR3 is 17 residues long. CDR1 and CDR2 from the germline V gene are SEHNR and FQNEAQ (reference sequence). Here the CDR3 DNA reads TGTGCCAGCAGACCCGATTCAGTACATTCTAGCACAGATACGCAGTATTTT. Its protein is CASRPDSVHSSTDTQYF.

The chain links TRBV7-6 to TRBJ2-3; 7 nucleotides match TRBD2. The CDR3 consists of 13 residues. V was clipped by 5 bases and J by 5 bases; unmatched bases: 4. The germline gives CDR1 SGHVS, CDR2 FNYEAQ. The DNA for the CDR3 is TGTGCCAGCAGCGGAGGACTAGGAGATACGCAGTATTTT. Translation gives CASSGGLGDTQYF. The variable domain in full, with the rest retrieved from reference TRBV7-6 and TRBJ2-3, is GAGVSQSPRYKVTKRGQDVALRCDPISGHVSLYWYRQALGQGPEFLTYFNYEAQQDKSGLPNDRFSAERPEGSISTLTIQRTEQRDSAMYRCASSGGLGDTQYFGPGTRLTVL.

V gene TRBV7-2 combines with J gene TRBJ1-5; D unresolved. Germline V gives CDR1 SGHTA, CDR2 FQGNSA. The CDR3 extends over 14 amino acids. The germline V and J ends were trimmed by 6 bases and 2 bases, with 11 bases remaining between them. Here the CDR3 DNA reads TGTGCCAGCAGGCGACCAGGCGGCAATCAGCCCCAGCATTTT. Translated, it gives CASRRPGGNQPQHF.

The table lists this clonotype with a few counts. This chain links TRBV6-1 with TRBJ1-2; possibly TRBD1 for D (5 bases). The CDR3 totals 15 residues. V shed 1 base and J shed 4 bases, with 13 bases lying between them. The germline V gene encodes CDR1 MNHNS and CDR2 SASEGT. The CDR3 is CASSEEPGLAYGYTF. The CDR3 region has the DNA TGTGCCAGCAGTGAAGAACCAGGGTTGGCCTATGGCTACACCTTC.

In this sample, this clonotype turned up many times. The rearrangement uses TRBV11-1 and TRBJ1-2; D is uncertain. The germline gives CDR1 SGHAT, CDR2 FQDESV (reference sequence). With 2 bases removed from V and 2 bases from J, the gap between germline ends came to 12 bases. The CDR3 contains 15 residues. The CDR3, as DNA: TGTGCCAGCAGCTTACTCCGGACCGGGAACTATGGCTACACCTTC. It codes for CASSLLRTGNYGYTF. Full variable domain (missing parts from reference TRBV11-1 and TRBJ1-2): EAEVAQSPRYKITEKSQAVAFWCDPISGHATLYWYRQILGQGPELLVQFQDESVVDDSQLPKDRFSAERLKGVDSTLKIQPAELGDSAMYLCASSLLRTGNYGYTFGSGTRLTVV.

V usage is TRBV11-2 and J usage is TRBJ2-5, with D perhaps matching TRBD1 or TRBD2 (5 bases each). Deletions cut 5 bases from V and 5 bases from J, with 12 bases between. CDR1 and CDR2 (germline): SGHAT, FQNNGV. The CDR3 extends over 13 amino acids. CDR3 sequence reads: CASSQLGAETQYF. The CDR3 DNA reads as TGTGCCAGCAGCCAACTAGGGGCGGAGACCCAGTACTTC.

In this sample, this clonotype turned up many times. The chain uses TRBV7-8 and TRBJ2-1; 9 bases agree with TRBD1. Trimming removed 5 bases from V and 3 bases from J; junction bases left unmatched: 5. Germline-derived CDR1 and CDR2 are SGHVS and FQNEAQ. CDR3 length: 15 amino acids. DNA of the CDR3: TGTGCCAGCAGCGCCGGGACAGGGCTCTACAATGAGCAGTTCTTC. Translation: CASSAGTGLYNEQFF.

A word on this clonotype: This clone may be a read error of a much larger clone one base away. This chain links TRBV7-6 with TRBJ2-2; D gene uncertain. This CDR3 has 14 residues. Germline V lookup: CDR1 SGHVS, CDR2 FNYEAQ. Deletions cut 11 bases from V and 0 bases from J, with 13 bases between. The CDR3: CAGANTANTGELFF. The CDR3 DNA is TGTGCCGGCGCCAACACCGCGAACACCGGGGAGCTGTTTTTT.

This clonotype was counted only a few times. Here the CDR3 reads CATTGTSLNEQFF. The CDR3 DNA sequence: TGTGCTACCACCGGGACTAGCTTGAATGAGCAGTTCTTC. The V gene is TRBV6-1, the J gene TRBJ2-1, with 9 bases that match TRBD2. The CDR3 extends over 13 amino acids. From germline, CDR1 is MNHNS and CDR2 SASEGT.

The chain employs TRBV29-1 and TRBJ2-1; 14 positions match TRBD2. V shed 3 bases, J shed 9 bases, and the junction held 7 bases outside the gene matches. The V gene's germline CDR1 is SQVTM and CDR2 ANQGSEA. This CDR3 spans 15 amino acids. The CDR3 reads CSVEPGLAGVVEQFF. The CDR3, as DNA: TGCAGCGTTGAGCCGGGACTAGCGGGAGTTGTTGAGCAGTTCTTC.

This clonotype appeared a few times. This sequence joins TRBV6-6 and TRBJ1-2, with 9 bases that match TRBD1. Germline loops: CDR1 MNHNY, CDR2 SVGAGI (reference sequence). Trimming took 6 bases from V and 3 from J; bases not matched to a gene: 5. CDR3 length: 14 residues. CDR3 sequence (DNA): TGTGCCAGCAGAGGAACAGGGGGCGACTATGGCTACACCTTC. It yields the protein CASRGTGGDYGYTF.

V gene TRBV19 combines with J gene TRBJ1-1; possibly TRBD1 for D (5 bases). The CDR3 sequence is 16 residues long. V dropped 6 bases and J dropped 7 bases, with 24 bases sitting between them. From germline, CDR1 is LNHDA and CDR2 SQIVND (reference sequence). Written as DNA, the CDR3 is TGTGCCAGTAGGGTCGGGTCTGTCCCCCGGGGACTTGAAGCTTTCTTT. Translation gives CASRVGSVPRGLEAFF.

The chain is built from TRBV28 and TRBJ2-7, with TRBD1 identical over 9 bases. The junction had 8 bases not matched to a gene; V was cut back by 11 bases and J by 6 bases. CDR3 size: 12 residues. The germline CDR1 and CDR2 sequences are MDHEN and SYDVKM. Written as DNA, the CDR3 is TGTGCCCGCTGTGGGACAGGGATCGAGCAGTACTTC. It specifies CARCGTGIEQYF. Complete variable domain (other parts from reference TRBV28 and TRBJ2-7): DVKVTQSSRYLVKRTGEKVFLECVQDMDHENMFWYRQDPGLGLRLIYFSYDVKMKEKGDIPEGYSVSREKKERFSLILESASTNQTSMYLCARCGTGIEQYFGPGTRLTVT.

This chain links TRBV6-5 with TRBJ1-2; perhaps TRBD1 as D (5 bases). The CDR3 has 17 residues. Deletions cut 2 bases from V and 0 bases from J, with 16 bases between. Germline assignment: CDR1 MNHEY and CDR2 SVGAGI. The CDR3 DNA is TGTGCCAGCAGTTACACGGCAGGGACGGGTGCTAACTATGGCTACACCTTC. The encoded protein is CASSYTAGTGANYGYTF.